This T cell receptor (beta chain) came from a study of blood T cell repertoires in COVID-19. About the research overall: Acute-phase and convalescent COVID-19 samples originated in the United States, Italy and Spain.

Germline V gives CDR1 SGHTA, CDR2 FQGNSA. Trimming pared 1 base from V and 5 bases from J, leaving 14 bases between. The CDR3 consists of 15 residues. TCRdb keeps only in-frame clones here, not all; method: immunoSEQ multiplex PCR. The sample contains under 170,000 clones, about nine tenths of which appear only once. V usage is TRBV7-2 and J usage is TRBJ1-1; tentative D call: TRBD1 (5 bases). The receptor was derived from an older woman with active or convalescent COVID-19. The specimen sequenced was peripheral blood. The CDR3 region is CASSLGMGGLTEAFF. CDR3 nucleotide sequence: TGTGCCAGCAGCTTAGGTATGGGGGGTTTAACTGAAGCTTTCTTT.